Here is one T cell receptor beta chain with its context. Germline V gives CDR1 LGHNA, CDR2 YNFKEQ. The V end was cut by 1 base, the J end by 0 bases, with 12 bases between. CDR3 length equals 16 residues. This entry belongs to a study of blood T cells in healthy people across ages. Whole-study context: Roughly one uniquely barcoded beta molecule per two T cells was captured.

Primers used in a second PCR of about 6 to 11 cycles were a sample-barcoded 5' primer and a J-beta primer mix. Each sample provided no less than 2.5 million CDR3-containing paired-end reads. TCRdb re-derived calls from the 5' RACE reads in MiXCR, one entry per CDR3 protein. The repertoire holds 1.5 million to 2 million distinct CDR3 sequences, with about 50% as singletons. The clonotype was recovered from a woman aged 35 to 49 in good health. Specimen: blood. J is TRBJ1-1 and V is TRBV4-2; tentative D call: TRBD1 (6 bases). The chain's CDR3 is CASSQGGGGMNTEAFF. DNA of the CDR3: TGTGCCAGCAGCCAAGGGGGAGGGGGAATGAACACTGAAGCTTTCTTT.